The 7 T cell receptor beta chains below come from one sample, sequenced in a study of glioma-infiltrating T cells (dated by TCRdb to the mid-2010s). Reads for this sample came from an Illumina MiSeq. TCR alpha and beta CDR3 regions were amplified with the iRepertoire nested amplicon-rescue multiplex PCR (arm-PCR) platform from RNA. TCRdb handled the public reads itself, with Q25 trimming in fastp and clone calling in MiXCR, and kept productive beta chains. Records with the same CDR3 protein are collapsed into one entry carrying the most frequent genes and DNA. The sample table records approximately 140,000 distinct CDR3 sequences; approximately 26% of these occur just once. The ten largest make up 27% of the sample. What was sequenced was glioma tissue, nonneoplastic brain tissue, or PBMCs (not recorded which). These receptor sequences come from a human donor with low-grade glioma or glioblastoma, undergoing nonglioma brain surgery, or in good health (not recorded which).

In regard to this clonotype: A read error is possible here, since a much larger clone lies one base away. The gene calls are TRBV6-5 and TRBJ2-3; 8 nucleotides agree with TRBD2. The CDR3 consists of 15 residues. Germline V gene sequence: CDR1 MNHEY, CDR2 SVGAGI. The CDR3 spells CASSYPGGAVDMQYF. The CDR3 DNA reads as TGTGCCAGCAGTTATCCCGGGGGGGCCGTGGATATGCAGTATTTT.

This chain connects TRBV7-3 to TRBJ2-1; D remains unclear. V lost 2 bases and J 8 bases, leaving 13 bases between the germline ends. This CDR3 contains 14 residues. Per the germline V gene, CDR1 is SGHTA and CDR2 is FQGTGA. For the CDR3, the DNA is TGTGCCAGCAGCTTAGTAGGAGTGGGCGATGAGCAGTTCTTC. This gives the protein CASSLVGVGDEQFF.

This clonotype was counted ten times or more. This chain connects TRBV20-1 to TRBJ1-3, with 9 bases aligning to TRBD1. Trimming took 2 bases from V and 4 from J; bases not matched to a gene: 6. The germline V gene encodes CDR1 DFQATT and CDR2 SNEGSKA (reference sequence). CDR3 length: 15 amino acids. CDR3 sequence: CSARFRTGEGNTIYF. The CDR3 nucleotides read TGCAGTGCTAGATTCCGGACAGGGGAGGGAAACACCATATATTTT.

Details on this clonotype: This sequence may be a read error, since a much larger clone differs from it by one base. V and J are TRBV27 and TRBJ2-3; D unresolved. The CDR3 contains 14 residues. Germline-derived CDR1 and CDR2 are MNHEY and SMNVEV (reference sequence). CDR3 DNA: TGTGCCGGCAGCCTGAGCTCTAGCACAGATACGCAGTATTTT. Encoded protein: CAGSLSSSTDTQYF.

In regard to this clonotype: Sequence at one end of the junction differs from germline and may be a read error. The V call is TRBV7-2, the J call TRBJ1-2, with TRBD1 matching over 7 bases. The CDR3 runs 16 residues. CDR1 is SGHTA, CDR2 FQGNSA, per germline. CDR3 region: CASSLYRGTENYGYAF. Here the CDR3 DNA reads TGTGCCAGCAGCTTATATAGGGGGACAGAAAACTATGGCTACGCCTTC.

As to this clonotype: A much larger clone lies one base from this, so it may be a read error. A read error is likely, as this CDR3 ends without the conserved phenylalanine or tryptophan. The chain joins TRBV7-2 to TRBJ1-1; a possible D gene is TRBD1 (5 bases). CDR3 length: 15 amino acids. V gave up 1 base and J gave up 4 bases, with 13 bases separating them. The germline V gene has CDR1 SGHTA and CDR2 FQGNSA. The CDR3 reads CASSLGMGEGTEAFL. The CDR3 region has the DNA TGTGCCAGCAGCTTAGGAATGGGGGAAGGCACTGAAGCTTTCCTT.

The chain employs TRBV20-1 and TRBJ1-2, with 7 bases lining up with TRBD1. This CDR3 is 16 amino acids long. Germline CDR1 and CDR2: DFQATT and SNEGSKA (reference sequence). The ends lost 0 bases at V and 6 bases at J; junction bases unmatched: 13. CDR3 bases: TGCAGTGCTAGAGAAAACCAGGGGGGGGACCAGGATGGCTACACCTTC. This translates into CSARENQGGDQDGYTF.